This T cell receptor (beta chain) was obtained from a study of blood T cell repertoires in COVID-19 (dated by TCRdb to 2018 to 2020). Regarding the study in general: Samples covering the acute and convalescent phases of COVID-19 were provided by collaborators in the United States, Italy and Spain. Samples were obtained from the ongoing ImmuneRACE study (first 160 participants) and from 1,200 or so subjects provided by 6 global collaborators. Deeply sampled blood TCRbeta repertoires from subjects exposed to, actively infected with, or recovered from COVID-19 were included in the dataset. A freely available public database, intended as a resource for researchers studying the immune response to SARS-CoV-2, is where the repertoires were released. HLA class I and class II types, where available, came from metadata supplied by the sample provider rather than from assay-based typing. The prospective study material was composed of cDNA or gDNA derived from T cells, B-cell-depleted T cells, or PBMCs. The sample metadata nearly always contained a de-identified subject ID, COVID-19 status, age in years and sex. General findings and caveats noted by the study authors: The quantity of clinical and demographic metadata differed by source and by participant and was supplied without curation.

A word on this clone: There is no known antigen for this receptor. A junction end diverges from the germline sequence, so it may reflect a read error.

CDR1 KGHDR and CDR2 SFDVKD are derived from the germline V gene. The CDR3 runs 17 residues from the cysteine to the phenylalanine. Left in the record is the CDR3 DNA by itself, 51 bases read in frame from the first base. Collaborating institutions collected whole blood in K2EDTA tubes following their own protocols. Collaborator samples were shipped for TCRbeta analysis as frozen whole blood, isolated PBMCs, or DNA extracted from either sample type. TCRbeta CDR3 regions were amplified from genomic DNA using the immunoSEQ Assay, a bias-controlled multiplex PCR. In the authors' own workflow: Nucleated cell counts per sample were estimated from amplification of reference gene primers within the assay. To quantify the absolute abundance of each unique TCRbeta CDR3 rearrangement, sequence reads were collapsed and filtered. For each sample, productive Simpson clonality was calculated as the square root of Simpson's diversity index across productive rearrangements. The immuneACCESS repertoire file appears here via TCRdb, limited to in-frame rearrangements. These files lack a portion of the clones; in checked studies, under half of the deficit traces to unresolved V genes, and the cause of the others is not known. V, J and clone size reflect that table, while D and trimming were determined from the DNA. This sample is represented by more than 55,000 clones; around four fifths of them were singletons. The top ten clones comprise around 14% of the sample.

The source material was peripheral blood. The TCR originated in a woman in her 70s with acute or convalescent COVID-19. The chain joins TRBV24-1 to TRBJ2-1; 10 middle bases align to TRBD2. The CDR3 sequence is CATSDWTSGRSHNEQFF. Here is the DNA: TGTGCCACCAGCGATTGGACTAGCGGCCGGTCCCACAATGAGCAGTTCTTC.